Listed here are 19 T cell receptor beta chains from one sample, sequenced in a study of cytomegalovirus exposure and HLA in healthy donors. The PCR employed 60 Vbeta primers together with 13 Jbeta primers. Clones were sequenced by immunoSEQ multiplex PCR, and TCRdb holds only the in-frame ones, with some missing. The table records over 110,000 clones, about 84% of them present only once. Source material: PBMCs. These receptors came from a woman between 35 and 50 years old in good health and CMV-seropositive.

This chain uses TRBV5-1 with TRBJ1-2; the match to TRBD1 covers 11 bases. V lost 4 bases to trimming and J lost 4 bases; unmatched junction nucleotides: 6. Germline loops: CDR1 SGHRS, CDR2 YFSETQ. The CDR3 length is 15 residues. CDR3 amino acids: CASSPDRGQTYGYTF. CDR3 nucleotide sequence: TGCGCCAGCAGCCCGGACAGGGGGCAGACCTATGGCTACACCTTC.

The rearrangement links TRBV21-1 to TRBJ2-7; the DNA was not used to check the table's D call, TRBD1. TRBV21-1 is designated a pseudogene. This CDR3 comprises 17 residues. The CDR3 sequence is CASSKALGTGRKYEQYF. The DNA of the CDR3 is TGTGCCAGCAGCAAAGCCCTCGGGACAGGGCGGAAATACGAGCAGTACTTC.

Details on this clone: This sample includes further DNA sequences coding for the same CDR3. For the CDR3, the DNA is TGCGCCAGCAGAAGCGGTAGCACAGATACGCAGTATTTT. Translating gives CASRSGSTDTQYF. The rearrangement joins TRBV5-1 to TRBJ2-3; the D gene is possibly TRBD2 (5 bases). This CDR3 has 13 amino acids. Germline lookup yields CDR1 SGHRS and CDR2 YFSETQ. Trimming left V 5 bases short and J 0 bases short, with 7 bases between.

This clone has only one observation. The germline gene is not matched at one end of the junction; a read error may be the cause. The chain is built from TRBV5-1 and TRBJ2-7; D gene unclear. In germline, CDR1 is SGHRS, CDR2 YFSETQ. This CDR3 region has 15 residues. For the CDR3, the DNA is TGCGCCAGCAGCCAGACCTCGAGTTCGAACTACGGGCAGTACTTC. Protein: CASSQTSSSNYGQYF.

V gene TRBV2 combines with J gene TRBJ2-2; tentatively, D is TRBD1 (6 bases). The germline V gene has CDR1 SNHLY and CDR2 FYNNEI. The CDR3 extends over 13 amino acids. For the CDR3, the DNA is TGTATAACCAGGGGAGTGAAGGTCGGGGAGCTGTTTTTT. This translates into CITRGVKVGELFF.

This clone was recorded a few times. This sequence joins TRBV4-2 and TRBJ2-3; TRBD2 agrees at 8 bases. V was clipped by 1 base and J by 0 bases; unmatched bases: 6. Germline CDR1 is LGHNA and CDR2 is YNFKEQ. This CDR3 is built from 17 residues. The CDR3 DNA sequence: TGTGCCAGCAGCCAAGCTTCGTCTAGCGGGAGCACAGATACGCAGTATTTT. It specifies CASSQASSSGSTDTQYF.

The rearrangement uses TRBV19 and TRBJ2-1; 11 positions agree with TRBD2. The CDR3 contains 19 residues. V was pared by 7 bases and J by 0 bases, with 14 bases of the junction left unmatched. CDR1 is LNHDA and CDR2 is SQIVND in the germline V gene (reference sequence). The CDR3 nucleotides read TGTGCCAGTACCGACGGACTAGCGGGTATCGCCAGCTCCTACAATGAGCAGTTCTTC. Translating it yields CASTDGLAGIASSYNEQFF.

The genes are TRBV11-1 and TRBJ2-1, with TRBD2 matching over 10 bases. This CDR3 has 18 amino acids. V lost 7 bases, J lost 0 bases, and 12 bases stayed unmatched. CDR1 is SGHAT and CDR2 is FQDESV in the germline V gene (reference sequence). The DNA of the CDR3 is TGTGCCAGCACCTCAGGCGGGACTAGCGTTTCCTCCTACAATGAGCAGTTCTTC. This gives the protein CASTSGGTSVSSYNEQFF. Using reference TRBV11-1 and TRBJ2-1 for the parts outside the CDR3, the full variable domain is EAEVAQSPRYKITEKSQAVAFWCDPISGHATLYWYRQILGQGPELLVQFQDESVVDDSQLPKDRFSAERLKGVDSTLKIQPAELGDSAMYLCASTSGGTSVSSYNEQFFGPGTRLTVL.

V usage is TRBV6-5 and J usage is TRBJ2-7; D not certain. The germline CDR1 and CDR2 sequences are MNHEY and SVGAGI. Trimming took 6 bases from V and 0 from J, leaving 12 bases between them. The CDR3 is 14 residues long. This CDR3 reads CASSPRHNSYEQYF. CDR3 coding DNA: TGTGCCAGCAGCCCCCGACACAACTCCTACGAGCAGTACTTC.

The chain uses TRBV18 and TRBJ2-3; D unresolved. The V gene's germline CDR1 is KGHSH and CDR2 LQKENI. Trimming removed 6 bases from V and 4 bases from J, with 17 bases in between. This CDR3 is 15 amino acids long. CDR3 sequence: CASSPLGTGPDTQYF. Here the CDR3 DNA reads TGTGCCAGCTCCCCCCTAGGAACGGGTCCAGATACGCAGTATTTT.

The chain joins TRBV6-1 to TRBJ2-4; D gene ambiguous. This CDR3 is built from 14 residues. Trimming left V 6 bases short and J 4 bases short, with 13 bases between. CDR1 and CDR2 from the germline V gene are MNHNS and SASEGT. The CDR3 loop is CASSPLTGKNIQYF. The CDR3, as DNA: TGTGCCAGCAGCCCATTGACTGGGAAAAACATTCAGTACTTC.

The rearrangement joins TRBV5-1 to TRBJ2-3, with 7 bases fitting TRBD1. With 5 bases clipped from V and 2 bases from J, the junction kept 5 bases outside the gene matches. The CDR3 is 14 amino acids. Per the germline V gene, CDR1 is SGHRS and CDR2 is YFSETQ. Written as DNA, the CDR3 is TGCGCCAGCAGTCGACAGGGAGACACAGATACGCAGTATTTT. It is translated as CASSRQGDTDTQYF.

The V call is TRBV7-9, the J call TRBJ2-1; D is perhaps TRBD2 (5 bases). V was shortened by 5 bases and J by 0 bases, with 17 bases between the two germline ends. CDR1 is SEHNR, CDR2 FQNEAQ, per germline (reference sequence). This CDR3 has 17 residues. The CDR3 protein is CASSPRDGASSYNEQFF. The CDR3 bases are TGTGCCAGCAGCCCCCGGGATGGAGCGAGCTCCTACAATGAGCAGTTCTTC.

This sequence joins TRBV18 and TRBJ1-4, with TRBD1 matching 7 bases. There are 18 residues in the CDR3. Germline V gene data show CDR1 as KGHSH and CDR2 as LQKENI. The ends lost 0 bases at V and 3 bases at J; junction bases unmatched: 10. The CDR3 reads CASSPPNLRGTANEKLFF. The CDR3 DNA reads as TGTGCCAGCTCACCACCGAACCTTCGCGGGACAGCTAATGAAAAACTGTTTTTT.

The V call is TRBV19, the J call TRBJ2-7; 10 bases align to TRBD2. J gave up 4 bases and V 6 bases, and 12 bases lay outside the gene matches. CDR1 is LNHDA, CDR2 SQIVND, per germline (reference sequence). This CDR3 comprises 16 residues. CDR3 coding DNA: TGTGCCAGTAGAAAGACGCTACTAGCGGGATATTACGAGCAGTACTTC. Translation gives CASRKTLLAGYYEQYF.

V gene TRBV18 combines with J gene TRBJ1-4; 9 positions agree with TRBD1. The CDR3 sequence is 14 residues long. Germline CDR1 KGHSH, CDR2 LQKENI. V shed 4 bases and J 8 bases; nucleotides not matched to a gene: 5. CDR3: CASSLGQGPEKLFF. CDR3 nucleotide sequence: TGTGCCAGCTCACTGGGACAGGGCCCCGAAAAACTGTTTTTT.

About this clone: Other DNA sequences in this specimen translate into the identical CDR3. The rearrangement joins TRBV6-5 to TRBJ1-5; TRBD1 might be the D (6 bases). V shed 5 bases and J shed 6 bases, with 11 bases lying between them. This CDR3 has 13 amino acids. CDR1 MNHEY and CDR2 SVGAGI come from the germline V gene. DNA for the CDR3: TGTGCCAGCAGTGGGACAACCGGTCAGCCCCAGCATTTT. Its protein is CASSGTTGQPQHF.

V gene TRBV2 combines with J gene TRBJ2-5; 11 bases line up with TRBD2. After removal of 4 bases from V and 1 base from J, the junction contained 2 bases not matched to a gene. The CDR3 runs to 15 residues. The germline V gene has CDR1 SNHLY and CDR2 FYNNEI. The CDR3: CASSATSGIQETQYF. CDR3 bases: TGTGCCAGCAGTGCGACTAGCGGGATCCAAGAGACCCAGTACTTC.

J is TRBJ1-1 and V is TRBV30; D might be TRBD1 (6 bases). Trimming pared 3 bases from V and 7 bases from J, leaving 12 bases between. CDR1 and CDR2 from the germline V gene are GTSNPN and SVGIG (reference sequence). The CDR3 is 12 amino acids. DNA of the CDR3: TGTGCCTGGAGGACGGGACACCTTGAAGCTTTCTTT. It translates to CAWRTGHLEAFF.